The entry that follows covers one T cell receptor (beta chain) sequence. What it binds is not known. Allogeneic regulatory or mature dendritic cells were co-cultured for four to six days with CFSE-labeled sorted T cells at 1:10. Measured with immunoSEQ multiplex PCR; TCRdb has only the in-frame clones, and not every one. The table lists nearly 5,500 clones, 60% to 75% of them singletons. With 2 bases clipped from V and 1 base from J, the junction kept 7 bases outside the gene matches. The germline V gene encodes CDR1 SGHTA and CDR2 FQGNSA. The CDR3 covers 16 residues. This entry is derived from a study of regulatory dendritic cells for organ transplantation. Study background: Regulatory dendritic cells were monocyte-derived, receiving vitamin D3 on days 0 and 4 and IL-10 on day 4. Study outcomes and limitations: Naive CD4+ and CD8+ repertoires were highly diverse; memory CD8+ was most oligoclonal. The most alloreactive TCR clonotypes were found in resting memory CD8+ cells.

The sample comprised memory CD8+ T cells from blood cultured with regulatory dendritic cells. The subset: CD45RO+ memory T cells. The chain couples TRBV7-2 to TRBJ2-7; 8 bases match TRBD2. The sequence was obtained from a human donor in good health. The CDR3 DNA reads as TGTGCCAGCAGCTTACCCTCTGCGGGGGGTTCCTACGAGCAGTACTTC. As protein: CASSLPSAGGSYEQYF.